The next 30 T cell receptor beta chains were all read from a single sample in a study of breast tumors, draining lymph nodes, adjacent tissues. TCRdb re-called the multiplex PCR reads through MiXCR, storing one row per CDR3 protein. The sample includes just over 30,000 distinct CDR3 sequences, approximately 57% of them seen just once. Sequencing was done on a sample of breast tumor tissue. The receptors come from a female donor with breast cancer. Some clones in this sample may be carry-over from other donors' samples.

The rearrangement uses TRBV5-1 and TRBJ2-3; 10 nucleotides align to TRBD1. The CDR3 spans 16 residues. Germline V gene lookup returns CDR1 SGHRS and CDR2 YFSETQ. V trimming: 4 bases; J trimming: 1 base; junction bases outside the gene matches: 6. The CDR3 sequence: CASSPGQGQGTDTQYF. The CDR3 DNA reads TGCGCCAGCAGCCCGGGACAGGGGCAAGGCACAGATACGCAGTATTTT.

The sample holds many counts of this clonotype. This chain uses TRBV12-3 or TRBV12-4 with TRBJ2-1; possibly TRBD1 for D (6 bases). The germline V and J ends were trimmed by 8 bases and 9 bases, with 20 bases remaining between them. This CDR3 region has 14 residues. CDR3 nucleotides: TGTGCCAGCGGGAGTGCACAGGGTACGGTTGAGCAGTTCTTC. Encoded protein: CASGSAQGTVEQFF.

This clonotype is labeled as medium-sized. This chain uses TRBV6-6 with TRBJ2-7, with D maybe TRBD1 (5 bases). Trimming stripped 5 bases from V and 5 bases from J, with 13 bases between. The CDR3 spans 13 residues. CDR1 MNHNY and CDR2 SVGAGI come from the germline V gene (reference sequence). The CDR3 nucleotides read TGTGCCAGCAGTAAGCTGGGGCAGAACGAGCAGTACTTC. Translation gives CASSKLGQNEQYF.

J is TRBJ1-4 and V is TRBV29-1, with a weak D call TRBD1 (5 bases). The germline V gene has CDR1 SQVTM and CDR2 ANQGSEA. The CDR3 covers 17 residues. V lost 1 base and J 3 bases, leaving 18 bases between the germline ends. The CDR3 DNA reads TGCAGCGTTGAAGGCCAGGGTGTTGCTGGGGCTAATGAAAAACTGTTTTTT. Translating it yields CSVEGQGVAGANEKLFF.

In regard to this clonotype: The junction and the germline gene differ at one end; a read error may be behind it. This rearrangement joins TRBV12-3 or TRBV12-4 to TRBJ1-4; TRBD1 matches 12 bases. The CDR3 runs to 14 residues. CDR3 loop: CAISGDRGHEKLFF. The CDR3 DNA sequence: TGTGCCATCAGTGGGGACAGGGGGCATGAAAAACTGTTTTTT.

This clonotype has at least ten counts. CDR3 coding DNA: TGTGCCAGCAGCCCGACAGGCTACGAGCAGTACTTC. Amino acid sequence: CASSPTGYEQYF. The chain couples TRBV9 to TRBJ2-7; maybe TRBD1 (6 bases). V lost 4 bases and J 3 bases, leaving 8 bases between the germline ends. CDR3 length: 12 residues. The V gene's germline CDR1 is SGDLS and CDR2 YYNGEE. Variable domain in full (rest from reference TRBV9 and TRBJ2-7): DSGVTQTPKHLITATGQRVTLRCSPRSGDLSVYWYQQSLDQGLQFLIQYYNGEERAKGNILERFSAQQFPDLHSELNLSSLELGDSALYFCASSPTGYEQYFGPGTRLTVT.

This clonotype has at least ten counts. The chain carries TRBV4-3 and TRBJ1-1, with TRBD1 as a possible D gene (5 bases). Germline V gene data show CDR1 as LGHNA and CDR2 as YSLEER. Trimming removed 3 bases at V and 5 bases at J, with 13 bases between. This CDR3 is built from 14 residues. The CDR3 here is CASSQSRVRTEAFF. CDR3 in DNA: TGCGCCAGCAGCCAGAGCAGGGTAAGGACTGAAGCTTTCTTT.

This clonotype has a count of ten or more. The chain joins TRBV6-2 or TRBV6-3 to TRBJ2-3; 11 bases match TRBD2. The V gene end was trimmed by 2 bases and the J gene end by 0 bases; junction bases not matched to a gene: 7. CDR1 MNHEY and CDR2 SVGEGT come from the germline V gene. This CDR3 comprises 18 residues. CDR3 region: CASSYEIAGGGSTDTQYF. DNA of the CDR3: TGTGCCAGCAGTTACGAAATAGCGGGGGGGGGGAGCACAGATACGCAGTATTTT.

V is TRBV20-1 and J is TRBJ2-2; no reliable D call. The CDR3 contains 12 residues. CDR1 and CDR2 (germline): DFQATT, SNEGSKA (reference sequence). Trimming stripped 2 bases from V and 7 bases from J, with 8 bases between. The CDR3 loop is CSARWRNGELFF. CDR3 nucleotide sequence: TGCAGTGCTAGATGGCGTAACGGGGAGCTGTTTTTT.

The CDR3 is CASSASGGANNEQFF. CDR3 nucleotide sequence: TGTGCCAGCAGCGCTAGCGGGGGGGCTAACAATGAGCAGTTCTTC. The V call is TRBV7-8, the J call TRBJ2-1; 12 positions agree with TRBD2. Germline V gives CDR1 SGHVS, CDR2 FQNEAQ. This CDR3 region has 15 residues. V lost 5 bases and J lost 5; bases outside the gene matches: 4.

This clonotype was seen many times. A single base separates this from a much larger clone, so it may be a read error. The rearrangement joins TRBV6-4 to TRBJ2-3; TRBD2 might be the D (6 bases). The CDR3 is 15 amino acids. V lost 5 bases and J 0 bases, leaving 12 bases between the germline ends. From germline, CDR1 is MRHNA and CDR2 SNTAGT. In DNA, the CDR3 is TGTGCCAGCAGTCAAACCGCGGGGAGCACAGATACGCAGTATTTT. It specifies CASSQTAGSTDTQYF.

The chain uses TRBV29-1 and TRBJ1-2; no definite D call. V shed 7 bases and J shed 8 bases, with 17 bases lying between them. Germline loops: CDR1 SQVTM, CDR2 ANQGSEA. The CDR3 loop spans 12 amino acids. The CDR3 is CSAIPSADGYTF. Written as DNA, the CDR3 is TGCAGCGCTATACCCTCAGCCGACGGCTACACCTTC.

The genes are TRBV29-1 and TRBJ2-7; D unresolved. From germline, CDR1 is SQVTM and CDR2 ANQGSEA. The CDR3 is 13 residues long. The V end was cut by 5 bases, the J end by 11 bases, with 22 bases between. The CDR3 spells CSVLRDWTYDEYF. The CDR3 bases are TGCAGCGTTCTAAGAGATTGGACCTACGACGAGTACTTC.

This clonotype was counted at least ten times. The chain couples TRBV18 to TRBJ1-6, with 8 bases that match TRBD1. Germline assignment: CDR1 KGHSH and CDR2 LQKENI. V lost 2 bases to trimming and J lost 7 bases; unmatched junction nucleotides: 4. The CDR3 is made up of 15 amino acids. DNA for the CDR3: TGTGCCAGCTCACCATCGACAGGGGACAATTCACCCCTCCACTTT. Translated, it gives CASSPSTGDNSPLHF.

V and J are TRBV20-1 and TRBJ1-2; TRBD1 might be the D (6 bases). This CDR3 has 13 amino acids. CDR1 is DFQATT and CDR2 is SNEGSKA in the germline V gene (reference sequence). V lost 6 bases and J 6 bases, leaving 17 bases between the germline ends. The CDR3 DNA reads as TGCAGTGCAGCATTACAGGGATTCGATGGCTACACCTTC. Translation gives CSAALQGFDGYTF.

This clonotype was observed many times. This may stem from a read error, because a much larger clone lies one nucleotide away. The chain uses TRBV6-1 and TRBJ2-5, with 8 bases matching TRBD2. The V gene's germline CDR1 is MNHNS and CDR2 SASEGT. The CDR3 consists of 15 residues. V was pared by 5 bases and J by 5 bases, with 10 bases of the junction left unmatched. The chain's CDR3 is CASSRLAGGGETQYF. As DNA, the CDR3 is TGTGCCAGCAGTCGTCTAGCGGGTGGGGGGGAGACCCAGTACTTC.

This chain uses TRBV2 with TRBJ2-7, with no clear D. Trimming pared 6 bases from V and 2 bases from J, leaving 11 bases between. The CDR3 is 13 residues long. From germline, CDR1 is SNHLY and CDR2 FYNNEI. This chain's CDR3 is CASRQTAAYEQYF. As DNA, the CDR3 is TGTGCCAGCAGACAAACGGCCGCCTACGAGCAGTACTTC.

This rearrangement joins TRBV7-3 to TRBJ2-2; 12 bases line up with TRBD2. V lost 5 bases to trimming and J lost 5 bases; unmatched junction nucleotides: 6. In germline, CDR1 is SGHTA, CDR2 FQGTGA. The CDR3 sequence is 16 residues long. The CDR3 loop is CASSPSGGAETGELFF. CDR3 DNA sequence: TGTGCCAGCAGCCCTAGCGGGGGGGCAGAAACCGGGGAGCTGTTTTTT. Combining the CDR3 with reference TRBV7-3 and TRBJ2-2 gives the whole variable domain GAGVSQTPSNKVTEKGKYVELRCDPISGHTALYWYRQSLGQGPEFLIYFQGTGAADDSGLPNDRFFAVRPEGSVSTLKIQRTERGDSAVYLCASSPSGGAETGELFFGEGSRLTVL.

This clonotype was picked up a small number of times. The chain joins TRBV2 to TRBJ1-1; D is perhaps TRBD1 (5 bases). Trimming removed 7 bases from V and 0 bases from J, with 12 bases in between. The CDR3 length is 14 residues. Germline CDR1 reads SNHLY; CDR2 reads FYNNEI. CDR3 amino acids: CASNRGVLNTEAFF. CDR3 in DNA: TGTGCCAGCAACCGAGGGGTCCTGAACACTGAAGCTTTCTTT.

This clonotype has ten or more counts. The chain is built from TRBV5-6 and TRBJ1-2; no definite D call. The V end lost 1 base, the J end lost 4 bases, and 5 bases lay between the germline ends. This CDR3 is 12 amino acids long. Germline V gives CDR1 SGHDT, CDR2 YYEEEE. The CDR3 nucleotides are TGTGCCAGCAGCTTGACGATCTATGGCTACACCTTC. Its protein is CASSLTIYGYTF. Complete variable domain (other parts from reference TRBV5-6 and TRBJ1-2): DAGVTQSPTHLIKTRGQQVTLRCSPKSGHDTVSWYQQALGQGPQFIFQYYEEEERQRGNFPDRFSGHQFPNYSSELNVNALLLGDSALYLCASSLTIYGYTFGSGTRLTVV.

The chain combines TRBV20-1 with TRBJ2-5, with D unclear. Germline assignment: CDR1 DFQATT and CDR2 SNEGSKA (reference sequence). With 6 bases removed from V and 2 bases from J, the gap between germline ends came to 10 bases. This CDR3 has 12 residues. CDR3 DNA sequence: TGCAGTGCAGACCCGGTGCAAGAGACCCAGTACTTC. Translated: CSADPVQETQYF.

The chain uses TRBV6-1 and TRBJ1-4; TRBD1 matches at 7 bases. Germline values: CDR1 MNHNS, CDR2 SASEGT. The CDR3 consists of 15 residues. With V trimmed by 4 bases and J by 3 bases, 5 bases remained unmatched. In DNA, the CDR3 is TGTGCCAGCAGTGCTGGGGACAGAGCTAATGAAAAACTGTTTTTT. Translating gives CASSAGDRANEKLFF.

This clonotype was seen at least ten times. The chain carries TRBV5-4 and TRBJ2-3; no clear D gene. Germline V CDR1 and CDR2: SGHNT, YYREEE (reference sequence). The CDR3 has 17 amino acids. Trimming shortened V by 1 base and J by 5 bases, and 20 bases separated the two germline ends. CDR3 loop: CASSLFPHDDTLDTQYF. CDR3 nucleotide sequence: TGTGCCAGCAGCTTGTTTCCGCACGACGATACCCTAGATACGCAGTATTTT.

Turning to this clonotype: A read error may be the cause here, since a much bigger clone is one base away. Lacking the conserved final phenylalanine or tryptophan, this CDR3 likely reflects a read error. No DNA is shown, since the ends of the CDR3 on it are uncertain; the CDR3 is the one TCRdb lists. The chain employs TRBV9 and TRBJ2-7; the table assigns TRBD1, which was not confirmed against the DNA. Germline CDR1 is SGDLS and CDR2 is YYNGEE. The CDR3 adds up to 14 amino acids, both ends counted. The CDR3: CASSVGTVSEEQSL.

This clonotype is labeled medium-sized. V gene TRBV7-2 combines with J gene TRBJ2-1; D ambiguous. The CDR3 loop spans 14 amino acids. Germline V gene data show CDR1 as SGHTA and CDR2 as FQGNSA. V shed 2 bases and J shed 2 bases, with 7 bases lying between them. CDR3 bases: TGTGCCAGCAGCTTAATGGTAGCCTACAATGAGCAGTTCTTC. Translation: CASSLMVAYNEQFF.

The V and J genes are TRBV9 and TRBJ1-3; D might be TRBD1 (6 bases). Trimming pared 4 bases from V and 4 bases from J, leaving 21 bases between. The CDR3 totals 17 residues. Germline V gives CDR1 SGDLS, CDR2 YYNGEE. The CDR3 DNA sequence: TGTGCCAGCAGCTCGACCTCAGGGGCGGGTACCGGAAACACCATATATTTT. It translates to CASSSTSGAGTGNTIYF.

This clonotype was seen ten or more times. This chain links TRBV3-1 with TRBJ2-2, with D perhaps matching TRBD2 (6 bases). The CDR3 runs to 15 residues. Germline CDR1 reads LGHDT; CDR2 reads YNNKEL (reference sequence). Trimming took off 1 base at V and 2 bases at J, with 8 bases between the two ends. The CDR3 DNA is TGTGCCAGCAGCCAAGGAGGGACTAACACCGGGGAGCTGTTTTTT. It specifies CASSQGGTNTGELFF. Complete variable domain (other parts from reference TRBV3-1 and TRBJ2-2): DTAVSQTPKYLVTQMGNDKSIKCEQNLGHDTMYWYKQDSKKFLKIMFSYNNKELIINETVPNRFSPKSPDKAHLNLHINSLELGDSAVYFCASSQGGTNTGELFFGEGSRLTVL.

This clonotype has more than one count but fewer than ten. The final CDR3 position lacks the conserved phenylalanine or tryptophan, pointing to a likely read error. It is unclear where the CDR3 begins or ends on the DNA, so no DNA is shown, and the CDR3 is as TCRdb lists it. J is TRBJ2-7 and V is TRBV20-1; whether TRBD2, the table's D call, matches the DNA was not checked. Germline V gives CDR1 DFQATT, CDR2 SNEGSKA (reference sequence). The CDR3 spans 9 amino acids, including both terminal residues. CDR3 region: CSAPLGLAG.

The J gene is TRBJ2-3, the V gene TRBV3-1; D is possibly TRBD2 (6 bases). This CDR3 is 15 amino acids long. V lost 4 bases, J lost 2 bases, and 13 bases lay in between. Germline V gives CDR1 LGHDT, CDR2 YNNKEL (reference sequence). The CDR3 here is CASSRRLGVTDTQYF. In DNA form, the CDR3 reads TGTGCCAGCAGCCGACGACTAGGTGTCACAGATACGCAGTATTTT.

The chain joins TRBV5-1 to TRBJ1-2; D gene ambiguous. CDR3 length: 16 residues. Per the germline V gene, CDR1 is SGHRS and CDR2 is YFSETQ. Deletions cut 4 bases from V and 1 base from J, with 17 bases between. CDR3 sequence: CASSRLAGALNYGYTF. The CDR3 bases are TGCGCCAGCAGCAGGCTAGCGGGAGCGCTTAACTATGGCTACACCTTC.